This T cell receptor (beta chain) was sequenced for a study of beta chain features in type 1 diabetes. Findings of the study overall: Moderate yet significant TCRB CDR3 shortening was seen in Type 1 diabetes patients in all four CD4+ subsets. Cells with high TCR expression could be over-represented when cDNA is sequenced.

This clone has more than one count but fewer than ten. Its antigen is as yet unknown. Sort purity for all populations was recorded as exceeding 98%. Isolated RNA was reverse transcribed in full, so expressed TCRB transcripts were sequenced. Repertoires were generated with immunoSEQ multiplex PCR, while TCRdb's copy carries only in-frame clones and drops some. This sample carries approximately 150,000 clones, less than 15% of them seen once, and the ten largest clones take under 1.5%. CDR3 length: 18 residues. The genes are TRBV21-1 and TRBJ1-2; no DNA check was done on the table's D call, TRBD1. TRBV21-1 is a known pseudogene. The origin of this receptor is a man between 18 and 29 years old with type 1 diabetes. Sequencing was performed on central memory CD4+ T cells from blood. Here the CDR3 reads CASSKDRRPGQPNYGYTF. CDR3 nucleotides: TGTGCCAGCAGCAAAGATCGGCGCCCGGGACAGCCTAACTATGGCTACACCTTC.